These T cell receptor beta chains were read from a single sample in a study of T cell responses to AZD1222 COVID-19 vaccine. Sequenced by immunoSEQ multiplex PCR; TCRdb stores in-frame clones only, minus some. This sample yields approximately 130,000 clones, of which 93% are seen a single time; about 3% belongs to the top ten. The specimen comprised peripheral blood, sampled on day 0 of AZD1222 vaccination. Receptors were obtained from an adult in good health. Each CDR3 is given with its conserved first and last residue. Not all rows give a size; the values are once, few, many and, for expanded clones, a class.

clone size	V gene	CDR3 protein
NA	TRBV11-2	CASSLSGRADTGELFF
NA	TRBV30	CAWRVQGRNTEAFF
NA	TRBV18	CASSRQRTNTEAFF
once	TRBV19	CASRIDRDNTEAFF
NA	TRBV19	CASSPQGGVEAFF
once	TRBV5-1	CASSLGPLTNEKLFF
NA	TRBV9	CASSVGGGTVGGELFF
NA	TRBV11-2	CASSLNTGSSPLHF
NA	TRBV2	CASSEFDGSREQYF
NA	TRBV10-3	CAISESGGSGNTIYF
NA	TRBV27	CASSLRETQLSVF
once	TRBV10-1	CASSPHNAGGNEQFF
NA	TRBV6-5	CASSLRESYNEQFF
NA	TRBV6-2/TRBV6-3	CASSYPGLAGSYEQYF
once	TRBV18	CASSPPYGGGQPQHF
NA	TRBV27	CASSLGTGWATEAFF
few	TRBV20-1	CSAGQGRDYTF
NA	TRBV30	CAWSEGSLQPQHF
once	TRBV27	CASSFRTGKSYEQYF
NA	TRBV12-3/TRBV12-4	CASSHSRGYTF
NA	TRBV27	CASSFRWKVSEAFF
NA	TRBV27	CASSTRTYYNEQFF
NA	TRBV18	CASSPLLGNSEKLFF
NA	TRBV2	CASSARSPSYEQYF
once	TRBV7-9	CASSLRVAGVDEQFF
NA	TRBV19	CASILTGANTEAFF
once	TRBV3-1/TRBV3-2	CASSQAGVGNTIYF
NA	TRBV5-1	CASSLPRGYEQYF
NA	TRBV5-1	CAVRRGDPGANVLTF
NA	TRBV12-3/TRBV12-4	CASSFSREKLFF
NA	TRBV6-5	CASSQGNQPQHF
NA	TRBV12-3/TRBV12-4	CASREGAFYGYTF
NA	TRBV7-9	CASTDRWGGTEAFF
NA	TRBV11-2	CASIVSGLAGLASYNEQFF
NA	TRBV3-1/TRBV3-2	CASSQASGSHETQYF
NA	TRBV29-1	CSVHLTGPNTEAFF
NA	TRBV28	CASSLWDRVGYEQYF